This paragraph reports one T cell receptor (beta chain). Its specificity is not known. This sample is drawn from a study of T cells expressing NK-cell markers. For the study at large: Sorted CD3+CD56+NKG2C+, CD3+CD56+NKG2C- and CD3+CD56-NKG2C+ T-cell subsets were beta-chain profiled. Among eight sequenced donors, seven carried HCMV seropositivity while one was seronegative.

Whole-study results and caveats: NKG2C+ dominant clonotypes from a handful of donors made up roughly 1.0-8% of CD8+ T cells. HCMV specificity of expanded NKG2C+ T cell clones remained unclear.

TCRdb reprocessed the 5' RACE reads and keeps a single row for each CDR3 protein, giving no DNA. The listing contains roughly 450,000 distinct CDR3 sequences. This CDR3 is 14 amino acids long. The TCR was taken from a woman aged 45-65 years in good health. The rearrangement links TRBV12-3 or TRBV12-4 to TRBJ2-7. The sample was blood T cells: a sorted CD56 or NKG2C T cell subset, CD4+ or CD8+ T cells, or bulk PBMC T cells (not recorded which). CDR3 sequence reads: CASSSTTSSYEQYF.